This T cell receptor beta chain originates from a study of shared clonotypes between healthy human individuals. Remarks on this clone: Its antigen is not known.

Regarding the study as a whole: Limitation of the genetic and exposure-history diversity represented came from the few donors.

As processed by the authors: ImmunoSEQ output lacked quality scores and full-length reads, limiting matched filtering. Using immunoSEQ multiplex PCR, the repertoire was profiled, and TCRdb retains in-frame clones only, with some absent. V and J calls and clone size are as listed in that table; D and trimming were resolved from the DNA. The data show some 470,000 clones, 60% to 85% seen once. The CDR3 covers 19 residues. From germline, CDR1 is WNHNN and CDR2 SYGVQD (reference sequence). Trimming at V came to 2 bases and at J to 3 bases, leaving 16 bases not matched to a gene. Source material: PBMCs. The V gene is TRBV10-1, the J gene TRBJ2-5; 9 bases map to TRBD1. The origin of this receptor is a woman aged 35 to 49 in good health. Some clones in this sample may be carry-over from other donors' samples. The DNA for the CDR3 is TGCGCCAGCAGTGAGATTGCGGGACAGGGTCGTTTTGCGGAAGAGACCCAGTACTTC. Translated, it gives CASSEIAGQGRFAEETQYF.